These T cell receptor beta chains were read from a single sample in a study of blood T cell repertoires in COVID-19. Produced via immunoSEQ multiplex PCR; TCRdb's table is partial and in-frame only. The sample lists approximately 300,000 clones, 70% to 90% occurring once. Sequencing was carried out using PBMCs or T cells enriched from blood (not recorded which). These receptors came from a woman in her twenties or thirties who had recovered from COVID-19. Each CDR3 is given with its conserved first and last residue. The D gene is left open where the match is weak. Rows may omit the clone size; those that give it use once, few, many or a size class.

TGCAGTGCTAGACAGATCTACGAGCAGTACTTC	CSARQIYEQYF	TRBJ2-7	once	.	TRBV20-1
TGTGCCTGGGCAAGGGGGCTGAACTATGGCTACACCTTC	CAWARGLNYGYTF	TRBJ1-2	.	TRBD1	TRBV30
TGTGCCAGCAGCGGGGGCCCGAGGAATGAAAAACTGTTTTTT	CASSGGPRNEKLFF	TRBJ1-4	.	.	TRBV9
TGTGCCAGCAGCTTGATAGGAGCTCTAGGCCACAACCAAGAGACCCAGTACTTC	CASSLIGALGHNQETQYF	TRBJ2-5	.	.	TRBV5-6
TGTGCCTGGAGTCCCAAGGGGATGGCTAATGAAAAACTGTTTTTT	CAWSPKGMANEKLFF	TRBJ1-4	.	.	TRBV30
TGTGCCAGCAGTGCTTACAGGGGGCTTCAGCAAGAGACCCAGTACTTC	CASSAYRGLQQETQYF	TRBJ2-5	.	TRBD1	TRBV6-1
TGTGCCAGCAGCTTCACACCCGGGACAGGGCGCTATTTTGGGATGGGGGAGCAGTACTTC	CASSFTPGTGRYFGMGEQYF	TRBJ2-7	.	TRBD1	TRBV7-8
TGCGCCAGCAGCTGGTCGGGGGGCGGTCCAGATACGCAGTATTTT	CASSWSGGGPDTQYF	TRBJ2-3	.	.	TRBV5-1
TGTGCCACCGAGACAGGGGTGACGAACACTGAAGCTTTCTTT	CATETGVTNTEAFF	TRBJ1-1	.	TRBD1	TRBV2
TGTGCCAGCTCACCGATGGGGAGTGAAGCTTTCTTT	CASSPMGSEAFF	TRBJ1-1	once	.	TRBV18
TGTGCCAGCAGCTTCGGGACAGGGGCCGTCGAGCAGTTCTTC	CASSFGTGAVEQFF	TRBJ2-1	.	TRBD1	TRBV5-4
TGTGCCAGCTCACCGGCCCCCACGGACTACTATGGCTACACCTTC	CASSPAPTDYYGYTF	TRBJ1-2	.	.	TRBV18
TGTGCCAGCAGCCATTCCGTAGAGGAGACCCAGTACTTC	CASSHSVEETQYF	TRBJ2-5	.	.	TRBV6-5
TGTGCCAGTAGTAGAGTGACAGGGCCCTCGGGTTACGAGCAGTACTTC	CASSRVTGPSGYEQYF	TRBJ2-7	.	TRBD1	TRBV19
TGTGCCAGCAGCGCCCTGGACAGGGTTAATTCACCCCTCCACTTT	CASSALDRVNSPLHF	TRBJ1-6	.	TRBD1	TRBV9
TGTGCCAGCCAAGGACAGGGGGGTATTTTGGACATTCAGTACTTC	CASQGQGGILDIQYF	TRBJ2-4	.	TRBD1	TRBV19
TGTGCCAGCAGCGATCCGGGTAGCACAGATACGCAGTATTTT	CASSDPGSTDTQYF	TRBJ2-3	.	.	TRBV7-2
TGCGCCAGCAGTGTTGTAGGCAGGGTTTCCTACAATGAGCAGTTCTTC	CASSVVGRVSYNEQFF	TRBJ2-1	once	.	TRBV10-2
TGTGCCAGCTCACTATCCCCGGGACTAGACTACGAGCAGTACTTC	CASSLSPGLDYEQYF	TRBJ2-7	.	TRBD2	TRBV18
TGTGCCAGCTCAGTAACAGGGAACTATAATTCACCCCTCCACTTT	CASSVTGNYNSPLHF	TRBJ1-6	.	.	TRBV18
TGTGCCTGGAGCCCCCCAGGGGCTGCCACTGAAGCTTTCTTT	CAWSPPGAATEAFF	TRBJ1-1	.	.	TRBV30
TGTGCCACCAGCAGACCCTCGGGGGGGGACCGCACTGAAGCTTTCTTT	CATSRPSGGDRTEAFF	TRBJ1-1	once	.	TRBV15
TGTGCCAGTACGGTGACAGGTAGGAATCAGCCCCAGCATTTT	CASTVTGRNQPQHF	TRBJ1-5	.	.	TRBV19
TGTGCCAGCAGTAAACGACCGGGACTGAGAGATGGCTACACCTTC	CASSKRPGLRDGYTF	TRBJ1-2	.	.	TRBV6-5
TGTGCCAGCACCCGGGACAGGGGGCCCTATGGCTACACCTTC	CASTRDRGPYGYTF	TRBJ1-2	.	TRBD1	TRBV6-5
TGTGCCAGCAGCTTATCTACAGGGGCCTATGGCTACACCTTC	CASSLSTGAYGYTF	TRBJ1-2	.	TRBD1	TRBV7-9
TGTGCCACCAGTTACCAAACTAGCGGGGGACAGGAGACCCAGTACTTC	CATSYQTSGGQETQYF	TRBJ2-5	once	TRBD2	TRBV15
TGTGCCAGCACCGGACAGTTCACAGATACGCAGTATTTT	CASTGQFTDTQYF	TRBJ2-3	.	.	TRBV7-8
TGTGCCAGCAGCGATTCGACAGGGTTAGACACTGAAGCTTTCTTT	CASSDSTGLDTEAFF	TRBJ1-1	.	TRBD1	TRBV9
TGTGCCAGCAGCCCCGACAGGCCTAACTATGGCTACACCTTC	CASSPDRPNYGYTF	TRBJ1-2	few	.	TRBV11-2
TGTGCCACCAGTGATGCAGGGGCTAATCAGCCCCAGCATTTT	CATSDAGANQPQHF	TRBJ1-5	.	.	TRBV24-1
TGTGCCAGCAGTCACTCTCTCCGGGCTTTCTTT	CASSHSLRAFF	TRBJ1-1	.	.	TRBV6-5
TGTGCCAGCTCACCAAACGTTCCCAAAAGCGGCGGCGAGCAGTACTTC	CASSPNVPKSGGEQYF	TRBJ2-7	.	.	TRBV18
TGTGCCAGCAGCGTATGGGGGCGAGACACCGGGGAGCTGTTTTTT	CASSVWGRDTGELFF	TRBJ2-2	.	.	TRBV5-4
TGTGCCAGCAGCCCAGGGGGGAATTCACCCCTCCACTTT	CASSPGGNSPLHF	TRBJ1-6	.	TRBD1	TRBV11-3
TGTGCCAGCAGTCAAACCGGGACAACCTATGGCTACACCTTC	CASSQTGTTYGYTF	TRBJ1-2	.	.	TRBV27
TGTGCCAGCAATACGGACAGAATCAACTATGGCTACACCTTC	CASNTDRINYGYTF	TRBJ1-2	.	.	TRBV11-2
TGTGCCAGCAGTGAGGGGGAGGAATGGGGCTACACCTTC	CASSEGEEWGYTF	TRBJ1-2	once	.	TRBV2
TGTGCCAGCAGCTTAGCGGTGAGTGGTATGGGCAATCAGCCCCAGCATTTT	CASSLAVSGMGNQPQHF	TRBJ1-5	.	.	TRBV7-8
TGTGCCAGCAGTGAAGCGGCCAGGGCTTACCGAGAGACCCAGTACTTC	CASSEAARAYRETQYF	TRBJ2-5	.	.	TRBV6-1
TGTGCCAGTAGTAGGACAGGGGACTCCTACGAGCAGTACTTC	CASSRTGDSYEQYF	TRBJ2-7	.	TRBD1	TRBV19
TGTGCCAGCAGTTCCCTCTCCTACGAGCAGTACTTC	CASSSLSYEQYF	TRBJ2-7	.	.	TRBV6-2/TRBV6-3
TGTGCCTGGAGTGTACGAGACAGGGGGCTCAATGAGCAGTTCTTC	CAWSVRDRGLNEQFF	TRBJ2-1	.	TRBD1	TRBV30
TGTGCCAGCAGTCGGGGAGGACCTGAAGCTTTCTTT	CASSRGGPEAFF	TRBJ1-1	few	.	TRBV6-5
TGTGCCTCGCCGGGGTTTCGACCCGGGGAGCTGTTTTTT	CASPGFRPGELFF	TRBJ2-2	.	.	TRBV30
TGCAGCGCCACCCCGGGACTAGGGGTTTCTGAGCAGTTCTTC	CSATPGLGVSEQFF	TRBJ2-1	few	TRBD2	TRBV29-1
TGTGCCAGCAGCGGGGGACTAGCGGGGGGCCAAGAGACCCAGTACTTC	CASSGGLAGGQETQYF	TRBJ2-5	.	TRBD2	TRBV9
TGTGCCAGCAGCTTCCCGACAGGGAAGGGCTACACCTTC	CASSFPTGKGYTF	TRBJ1-2	.	TRBD1	TRBV5-4